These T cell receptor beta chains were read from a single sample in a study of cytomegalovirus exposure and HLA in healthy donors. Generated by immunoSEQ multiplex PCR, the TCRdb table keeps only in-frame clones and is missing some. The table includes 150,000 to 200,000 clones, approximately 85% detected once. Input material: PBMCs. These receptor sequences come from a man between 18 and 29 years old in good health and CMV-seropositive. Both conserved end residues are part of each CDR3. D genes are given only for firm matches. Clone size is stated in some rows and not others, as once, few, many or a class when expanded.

CDR3nt: TGTGCCGCTACGGGGGGACGGGACTATGGCTACACCTTC
CDR3aa: CAATGGRDYGYTF
v_gene: TRBV19
abundance: few
d_gene: NA
j_gene: TRBJ1-2

CDR3nt: TGTGCCAGCAGTGCCAGACGGGGGGACGAGCAGTACTTC
CDR3aa: CASSARRGDEQYF
v_gene: TRBV2
abundance: NA
d_gene: TRBD2
j_gene: TRBJ2-7

CDR3nt: TGCGCCAGCAGAAGGGGATCTGGAAACACCATATATTTT
CDR3aa: CASRRGSGNTIYF
v_gene: TRBV5-1
abundance: few
d_gene: NA
j_gene: TRBJ1-3

CDR3nt: TGTGCCAGCAGCTGGGACATCAATTCACCCCTCCACTTT
CDR3aa: CASSWDINSPLHF
v_gene: TRBV5-4
abundance: few
d_gene: NA
j_gene: TRBJ1-6

CDR3nt: TGTGCCAGCAGCTTAGCACCAGGACTCCGCGAGCAGTACTTC
CDR3aa: CASSLAPGLREQYF
v_gene: TRBV7-2
abundance: NA
d_gene: NA
j_gene: TRBJ2-7

CDR3nt: TGTGCCAGCAGTGCTTGGGGCCCCCAAGAGACCCAGTACTTC
CDR3aa: CASSAWGPQETQYF
v_gene: TRBV6-1
abundance: NA
d_gene: NA
j_gene: TRBJ2-5

CDR3nt: TGTGCCAGCAGTAGACCGGGATCTAATATCGGTACGCAGTATTTT
CDR3aa: CASSRPGSNIGTQYF
v_gene: TRBV6-6
abundance: NA
d_gene: NA
j_gene: TRBJ2-3

CDR3nt: TGTGCCAGCAGGGCGACAGGGGGCACTGAAGCTTTCTTT
CDR3aa: CASRATGGTEAFF
v_gene: TRBV9
abundance: NA
d_gene: TRBD1
j_gene: TRBJ1-1

CDR3nt: TGTGCCAGCAGCTCGAAGACAGGGCCCCTTCGGGATGAGCAGTTCTTC
CDR3aa: CASSSKTGPLRDEQFF
v_gene: TRBV7-2
abundance: NA
d_gene: TRBD1
j_gene: TRBJ2-1

CDR3nt: TGTGCCAGCGGGACAGGGCGTTTAACTGAAGCTTTCTTT
CDR3aa: CASGTGRLTEAFF
v_gene: TRBV2
abundance: few
d_gene: TRBD1
j_gene: TRBJ1-1

CDR3nt: TGTGCCAGCAGCTTAGTAGGGACCCGGAGGGAGGAGCAGTTCTTC
CDR3aa: CASSLVGTRREEQFF
v_gene: TRBV7-9
abundance: NA
d_gene: NA
j_gene: TRBJ2-1

CDR3nt: TGTGCCAGAAGCTTGATAACGAAAGCGGGGCTAGGCGAGCAGTACTTC
CDR3aa: CARSLITKAGLGEQYF
v_gene: TRBV5-3
abundance: few
d_gene: TRBD2
j_gene: TRBJ2-7

CDR3nt: TGTGCCAGTTCCTGGTTGGGGGGCACTGAAGCTTTCTTT
CDR3aa: CASSWLGGTEAFF
v_gene: TRBV19
abundance: NA
d_gene: NA
j_gene: TRBJ1-1

CDR3nt: TGTGCCAGCAGCGTAGGGCCGAATCAGCCCCAGCATTTT
CDR3aa: CASSVGPNQPQHF
v_gene: TRBV9
abundance: NA
d_gene: NA
j_gene: TRBJ1-5

CDR3nt: TGTGCCAGCAGCCAAGCATGGACTACCGGGGAGCTGTTTTTT
CDR3aa: CASSQAWTTGELFF
v_gene: TRBV14
abundance: NA
d_gene: NA
j_gene: TRBJ2-2

CDR3nt: TGTGCCAGCAGTGAATATAGGGCGGGGTACAATGAGCAGTTCTTC
CDR3aa: CASSEYRAGYNEQFF
v_gene: TRBV25-1
abundance: NA
d_gene: NA
j_gene: TRBJ2-1

CDR3nt: TGTGCCAGCAGCTTCTTAGCGGGCAGCACAGATACGCAGTATTTT
CDR3aa: CASSFLAGSTDTQYF
v_gene: TRBV5-4
abundance: once
d_gene: TRBD2
j_gene: TRBJ2-3

CDR3nt: TGTGCCAGCAGCTTGGAGGTTACCCAGTACTTC
CDR3aa: CASSLEVTQYF
v_gene: TRBV7-9
abundance: NA
d_gene: NA
j_gene: TRBJ2-7

CDR3nt: TGTGCCAGCAGCACCGGGACAGAGAGCGAAAAACTGTTTTTT
CDR3aa: CASSTGTESEKLFF
v_gene: TRBV6-5
abundance: few
d_gene: TRBD1
j_gene: TRBJ1-4

CDR3nt: TGTGCCAGCAGTTACGACAGGACCCGAGAGACCCAGTACTTC
CDR3aa: CASSYDRTRETQYF
v_gene: TRBV6-6
abundance: NA
d_gene: NA
j_gene: TRBJ2-5

CDR3nt: TGTGCCAGCACTGAATATGCAGAGTTAGCGGGGGAGCAGTTCTTC
CDR3aa: CASTEYAELAGEQFF
v_gene: TRBV6-1
abundance: NA
d_gene: TRBD2
j_gene: TRBJ2-1

CDR3nt: TGTGCCAGCAAGGGGGGGATAACCCAAGAGACCCAGTACTTC
CDR3aa: CASKGGITQETQYF
v_gene: TRBV6-1
abundance: NA
d_gene: NA
j_gene: TRBJ2-5

CDR3nt: TGTGCCAGCAGCGCAGGAACCAACACAGATACGCAGTATTTT
CDR3aa: CASSAGTNTDTQYF
v_gene: TRBV9
abundance: NA
d_gene: NA
j_gene: TRBJ2-3

CDR3nt: TGTGCCAGTAGTACCCTAGGACTAGCGGGGGGGGATGAGCAGTTCTTC
CDR3aa: CASSTLGLAGGDEQFF
v_gene: TRBV19
abundance: NA
d_gene: TRBD2
j_gene: TRBJ2-1

CDR3nt: TGTGCCAGAAGCTTGGCCCGGGACAGGGTATACGAGCAGTACTTC
CDR3aa: CARSLARDRVYEQYF
v_gene: TRBV5-3
abundance: NA
d_gene: TRBD1
j_gene: TRBJ2-7

CDR3nt: TGTGCCAGCTCACCGCAGGGGAACTCCTACGAGCAGTACTTC
CDR3aa: CASSPQGNSYEQYF
v_gene: TRBV18
abundance: NA
d_gene: NA
j_gene: TRBJ2-7

CDR3nt: TGTGCCAGCAGCTTTTCGCGGGGCAATAACAATGAGCAGTTCTTC
CDR3aa: CASSFSRGNNNEQFF
v_gene: TRBV7-9
abundance: NA
d_gene: NA
j_gene: TRBJ2-1

CDR3nt: TGCGCCAGCAGTCAAATCGAGAGGTCAGATACGCAGTATTTT
CDR3aa: CASSQIERSDTQYF
v_gene: TRBV23-1
abundance: NA
d_gene: NA
j_gene: TRBJ2-3

CDR3nt: TGTGCCAGCAGTGAAGGGGGAACAGGGAGGGAGCCCCAGCATTTT
CDR3aa: CASSEGGTGREPQHF
v_gene: TRBV2
abundance: NA
d_gene: NA
j_gene: TRBJ1-5

CDR3nt: TGCGCCAGCAGCTTGCCAGGGGAGACTGAAGCTTTCTTT
CDR3aa: CASSLPGETEAFF
v_gene: TRBV5-1
abundance: few
d_gene: NA
j_gene: TRBJ1-1

CDR3nt: TGTGCCAGCAGGCCTAGCGGGGGGTTCGATGAGCAGTTCTTC
CDR3aa: CASRPSGGFDEQFF
v_gene: TRBV6-1
abundance: NA
d_gene: TRBD2
j_gene: TRBJ2-1

CDR3nt: TGTGCCAGCTCACCCGCCCGGGACAGCGAGCAGTTCTTC
CDR3aa: CASSPARDSEQFF
v_gene: TRBV18
abundance: NA
d_gene: TRBD1
j_gene: TRBJ2-1

CDR3nt: TGCGCCAGCAGTATACAGGGGGCGGGATGGAACACTGAAGCTTTCTTT
CDR3aa: CASSIQGAGWNTEAFF
v_gene: TRBV4-1
abundance: few
d_gene: TRBD1
j_gene: TRBJ1-1

CDR3nt: TGTGCCAGCAGTCCGGGACACCTGAACACCGGGGAGCTGTTTTTT
CDR3aa: CASSPGHLNTGELFF
v_gene: TRBV6-4
abundance: NA
d_gene: NA
j_gene: TRBJ2-2

CDR3nt: TGTGCCAGCAGTGAAGAGGGCCGGGACTACCCCAGGTATACGCAGTATTTT
CDR3aa: CASSEEGRDYPRYTQYF
v_gene: TRBV6-1
abundance: NA
d_gene: TRBD2
j_gene: TRBJ2-3

CDR3nt: TGTGCCAGCAGCTTAGGGTCAGGGGTAATCGACGAGCAGTACTTC
CDR3aa: CASSLGSGVIDEQYF
v_gene: TRBV7-6
abundance: NA
d_gene: NA
j_gene: TRBJ2-7

CDR3nt: TGCGCCAGCAGCTTGGCGTCAGGTTCTGGAAACACCATATATTTT
CDR3aa: CASSLASGSGNTIYF
v_gene: TRBV5-1
abundance: NA
d_gene: NA
j_gene: TRBJ1-3

CDR3nt: TGTGCCAGCAGTGAGGAAGCGGCCGACTACAATGAGCAGTTCTTC
CDR3aa: CASSEEAADYNEQFF
v_gene: TRBV2
abundance: once
d_gene: NA
j_gene: TRBJ2-1

CDR3nt: TGTGCCAGCAGCTTAGGGTCGGGGACTGAAGCTTTCTTT
CDR3aa: CASSLGSGTEAFF
v_gene: TRBV13
abundance: once
d_gene: NA
j_gene: TRBJ1-1

CDR3nt: TGTGCCAGCAGCAGTACAGGGGGCGTAAATGGCTACACCTTC
CDR3aa: CASSSTGGVNGYTF
v_gene: TRBV6-1
abundance: NA
d_gene: TRBD1
j_gene: TRBJ1-2

CDR3nt: TGCGCCAGCAGCCAAGAGGCTGGAGGGGGCCCGGAGACCCAGTACTTC
CDR3aa: CASSQEAGGGPETQYF
v_gene: TRBV4-3
abundance: once
d_gene: NA
j_gene: TRBJ2-5

CDR3nt: TGTGCCAGTATGGGGACTAGCGGGCTGAACGAGCAGTTCTTC
CDR3aa: CASMGTSGLNEQFF
v_gene: TRBV19
abundance: NA
d_gene: TRBD2
j_gene: TRBJ2-1

CDR3nt: TGTGCCAGCAGCGTTCAGGGGTTAGATACGCAGTATTTT
CDR3aa: CASSVQGLDTQYF
v_gene: TRBV9
abundance: NA
d_gene: NA
j_gene: TRBJ2-3

CDR3nt: TGTGCCAGCAGTGGAAAAACCGGGACTCACGAGGTCGTGGAGACCCAGTACTTC
CDR3aa: CASSGKTGTHEVVETQYF
v_gene: TRBV25-1
abundance: NA
d_gene: NA
j_gene: TRBJ2-5

CDR3nt: TGTGCCACCAGCAGGGACACCAGCGGGGAGACCCAGTACTTC
CDR3aa: CATSRDTSGETQYF
v_gene: TRBV15
abundance: NA
d_gene: NA
j_gene: TRBJ2-5

CDR3nt: TGTGCCAGCAGCTTGGAAAGGGGGTCCTTCTATGGCTACACCTTC
CDR3aa: CASSLERGSFYGYTF
v_gene: TRBV5-4
abundance: NA
d_gene: NA
j_gene: TRBJ1-2

CDR3nt: TGCGCCAGCAGCGGACGCTTTACAGGTAGCACAGATACGCAGTATTTT
CDR3aa: CASSGRFTGSTDTQYF
v_gene: TRBV4-1
abundance: NA
d_gene: NA
j_gene: TRBJ2-3

CDR3nt: TGTGCCAGCAGCTTAGGACAGAACAATGAGCAGTTCTTC
CDR3aa: CASSLGQNNEQFF
v_gene: TRBV11-2
abundance: NA
d_gene: NA
j_gene: TRBJ2-1

CDR3nt: TGTGCCAGCAGCTTGGGTAGCGGGCTCCTGGGGGAGCTGTTTTTT
CDR3aa: CASSLGSGLLGELFF
v_gene: TRBV5-4
abundance: NA
d_gene: TRBD2
j_gene: TRBJ2-2